This T cell receptor (beta chain) was documented in a study of T cell responses to AZD1222 COVID-19 vaccine. Study-wide results and caveats: Spike-specific TCRs gained breadth and depth after people received two AZD1222 doses.

This CDR3 contains 19 residues. V lost 3 bases to trimming and J lost 5 bases; unmatched junction nucleotides: 21. Per the germline V gene, CDR1 is SGHTA and CDR2 is FQGNSA. Using immunoSEQ multiplex PCR, the repertoire was profiled, and TCRdb retains in-frame clones only, with some absent. Seen here are about 130,000 clones, about 89% observed once, and the top ten hold around 1.5%. Comment on this clone: Its antigen is unidentified.

The chain is built from TRBV7-2 and TRBJ2-7; 8 bases match TRBD2. The receptor was derived from an adult in good health. The input for sequencing was peripheral blood, taken on day 0 of AZD1222 vaccination. CDR3 sequence: CASSFRAGTSILQTDEQYF. CDR3 nucleotides: TGTGCCAGCAGCTTCCGAGCGGGGACTAGTATCCTGCAAACCGACGAGCAGTACTTC.